These 9 T cell receptor beta chains came from one sample sequenced in a study of CD8+CD57+ T cells in acquired aplastic anemia. The patients chosen for sequencing had shown expansion of CD8+CD57+ cells (detected by flow cytometry). Profiling of TCR beta VDJ combinations and CDR3 sequences used genomic DNA as template. Each CDR3 protein is one row after TCRdb ran MiXCR on the reads. The sample lists approximately 220,000 distinct CDR3 sequences, around 45% occurring once. Sequenced sample: sorted CD4+, CD8+, or CD8+CD57+ T cells (not recorded which) from PBMCs. These receptors came from a human donor with aplastic anemia.

The table lists this clonotype with many counts. The chain couples TRBV5-4 to TRBJ2-7; no reliable D call. Germline V gene lookup returns CDR1 SGHNT and CDR2 YYREEE (reference sequence). CDR3 length: 14 residues. V was cut by 4 bases and J by 6 bases, with 17 bases left in between. CDR3 DNA: TGTGCCAGCAGCCTTACCGAGAACCTCGGCGAGCAGTACTTC. This sequence encodes CASSLTENLGEQYF.

This clonotype was detected many times. This chain connects TRBV13 to TRBJ1-1; 7 nucleotides agree with TRBD1. The V segment lost 2 bases and the J segment 1 base; nucleotides outside the gene matches: 1. Germline CDR1 reads PRHDT; CDR2 reads FYEKMQ (reference sequence). There are 14 residues in the CDR3. This chain's CDR3 is CASSLRDRNTEAFF. CDR3 nucleotides: TGTGCCAGCAGCTTAAGGGACAGGAACACTGAAGCTTTCTTT. Full variable domain (outside the CDR3, taken from reference TRBV13 and TRBJ1-1): AAGVIQSPRHLIKEKRETATLKCYPIPRHDTVYWYQQGPGQDPQFLISFYEKMQSDKGSIPDRFSAQQFSDYHSELNMSSLELGDSALYFCASSLRDRNTEAFFGQGTRLTVV.

A few counts support this clonotype. A much larger clone sits a single nucleotide away, making a read error possible. The rearrangement links TRBV12-3 or TRBV12-4 to TRBJ1-6, with 7 bases aligning to TRBD1. CDR3 length equals 16 residues. CDR3 coding DNA: TGTGCCAGCAGTGAAAACGCTGGGACAGTTAATTCACCCCTCCTCTTT. This gives the protein CASSENAGTVNSPLLF.

Regarding this clonotype: This sequence may be a read error, since a much larger clone differs from it by one base. The chain couples TRBV7-9 to TRBJ1-4; D might be TRBD1 (5 bases). Germline assignment: CDR1 SEHNR and CDR2 FQNEAQ (reference sequence). The CDR3 is 16 residues long. In DNA form, the CDR3 reads TGTGCCAGCAGCCCCCCGTGGGAGGGGTCTAATGGAAAACTGTTTTTT. Encoded protein: CASSPPWEGSNGKLFF.

As regards this clonotype: The conserved phenylalanine or tryptophan normally closing the CDR3 is absent here, so this likely arose from a read error. The rearrangement joins TRBV19 to TRBJ1-4, with a tentative D call TRBD1 (5 bases). The CDR3 covers 14 residues. V was shortened by 3 bases and J by 4 bases, with 9 bases between the two germline ends. Germline V gene data show CDR1 as LNHDA and CDR2 as SQIVND (reference sequence). The CDR3 coding sequence is TGTGCCAGTAGTATGCGACAGCATAATGAAAAACTGTTTTTG. Its protein is CASSMRQHNEKLFL.

This clonotype occurred many times. The rearrangement uses TRBV14 and TRBJ1-4; D might be TRBD1 (5 bases). V was trimmed by 4 bases and J by 11 bases, leaving 14 bases between them. Germline CDR1 is SGHDN and CDR2 is FVKESK. This CDR3 contains 13 residues. CDR3 region: CASSPRPGGKLFF. The CDR3 DNA follows: TGTGCCAGCAGCCCGCGGCCCGGGGGGAAACTGTTTTTT.

The gene calls are TRBV27 and TRBJ1-1; tentative D call: TRBD1 (5 bases). Germline assignment: CDR1 MNHEY and CDR2 SMNVEV (reference sequence). The CDR3 extends over 14 amino acids. Trimming shortened V by 4 bases and J by 1 base, and 10 bases separated the two germline ends. The CDR3 coding sequence is TGTGCCAGCAGTTGGACGGGGACGAACACTGAAGCTTTCTTT. Its translation is CASSWTGTNTEAFF.

This chain links TRBV19 with TRBJ2-5; TRBD2 agrees at 10 bases. The ends lost 5 bases at V and 4 bases at J; junction bases unmatched: 10. Germline CDR1 LNHDA, CDR2 SQIVND (reference sequence). The CDR3 totals 16 residues. CDR3 residues: CASSALAGGLGETQYF. Here the CDR3 DNA reads TGTGCCAGTAGTGCCTTAGCGGGGGGCCTCGGAGAGACCCAGTACTTC.

The table lists this clonotype with a few counts. V is TRBV2 and J is TRBJ2-7; 8 nucleotides match TRBD2. There are 17 residues in the CDR3. Germline loops: CDR1 SNHLY, CDR2 FYNNEI. The J segment lost 5 bases and the V segment lost 2 bases, leaving 14 bases of the junction unmatched. The CDR3 reads CASSERSGGGLRNEQYF. In DNA form, the CDR3 reads TGTGCCAGCAGTGAACGGTCGGGGGGGGGGCTTCGGAACGAGCAGTACTTC.